This TCR beta chain came from a study of memory CD4+ T cells and cytomegalovirus serostatus (dated by TCRdb to about 2019). Background for the entire study: The cohort included approximately 35 healthy adults from Belgium, of whom 9 were CMV seropositive and 24 were CMV seronegative. To replicate a published TCR-based CMV serostatus classifier, the study sequenced CD4+ memory TCRbeta repertoires from a Belgian cohort whose cytomegalovirus serostatus was known.

A distance of 13 bases separates the germline ends of V and J, which lose 1 base and 5 bases respectively. The CDR3 goes from the cysteine to the phenylalanine over 14 residues. Only the CDR3 portion is preserved as DNA: 42 bases, with reading frame beginning at the first base. According to the germline V gene (reference sequence), CDR1 reads SGHKS and CDR2 reads YYEKEE. Single viable CD3+CD4+CD8-CD45RO+ cells were sorted as memory CD4+ T cells on a FACSAria II. CMV serostatus was determined with a Roche Elecsys assay detecting serum IgG against CMV pp150, pp28, p38 and p52. After thawing, total CD4+ T cells were enriched by positive selection with CD4 magnetic microbeads. The samples came from a different study that was designed specifically to examine the CD4+ T cell memory repertoire. Following standard operating procedures, peripheral blood mononuclear cells were isolated and cryopreserved, while serum was kept at -80 degrees C. CD3-PerCP (BW264/56), CD4-APC (RPA-T4), CD45RO-PE (UCHT1) and CD8-Pacific Orange (3B5) antibodies were used for staining, and non-viable cells were excluded with Sytox blue.

About this clone: Its specific antigen is unknown. Base qualities are not at hand, and no much larger clone is one base apart.

Genomic DNA was extracted from sorted cells with the Quick-DNA Microprep Kit. Amplification of TCRbeta DNA was done with the immunoSEQ hsTCRbeta kit, following the protocol from the manufacturer. TCRbeta libraries were sequenced on an Illumina MiSeq instrument. Regarding the original processing steps: Once out-of-frame sequences had been removed, 2 million to 2.5 million distinct TCRbeta sequences were left, which works out to an average of about 66,813 per individual. Two values were used to score each individual: the count of under 200 previously reported CMV-associated TCRbeta sequences and the total count of productive distinct TCRbeta sequences. A beta-binomial model was reimplemented in Python, and random forests from scikit-learn, run with default parameters, were trained on data from the US cohort. Classifier performance on the Belgian cohort was summarized as median AUC with percentile confidence intervals over 10,000 bootstrap iterations. Here the immuneACCESS table is served through TCRdb, limited to in-frame sequences with V and J called. Missing clones are a known gap in these copies; in checked studies unresolved V genes cover under half, and the rest lacks a known reason. The V and J calls and clone size come from that table; D and trimming were worked out from the DNA. The sample table records some 58,000 clones; 70% to 80% of these occur just once. Almost 0.9% of the sample goes to the ten largest clones.

What the work shows at the level of the full study, not this receptor alone: Results were interpreted as suggesting that the CMV-associated TCR signature is largely present in the CD4+ memory repertoire. Only CD4+CD45RO+ memory cells were sequenced, in contrast to the original study, which included naive and memory CD4+ and CD8+ populations. On the Belgian cohort, the classifier based on the original framework reached a median bootstrapped AUC of roughly 0.96, with a 95% CI of 0.76-1.00. Among the 150 to 200 previously reported CMV-associated TCRbeta sequences, roughly 68 showed up in the CD4+ memory repertoires, with each one found in between one and five individuals. CMV serostatus prediction reached a median bootstrapped AUC of roughly 0.95 with the original framework and 0.85 to 0.91 with a US-trained random forest.

The sequence links TRBV5-5 to TRBJ2-7; the D gene is possibly TRBD1 or TRBD2, each agreeing over 5 bases. The clonotype originates from an adult in good health and CMV-seronegative. Sequencing was done on a sample of memory CD4+ T cells from blood. For the CDR3, the sequence is CASSLSGGRDEQYF. The DNA sequence is as follows: TGTGCCAGCAGCTTGTCTGGGGGTAGGGACGAGCAGTACTTC.